The T cell receptor beta chain described here comes from a study of human T cells and chemical hapten exposure. Study background: Patch tests put 0.01% DPC on the upper back, and the results were checked at 6 days. Regarding the study as a whole: The presence of alopecia in the donors means their immune response may differ from healthy people's.

The sample's time point: pre-sensitization, week 0. Sample treatment: therapeutic diphenylcyclopropenone sensitization with weekly scalp DPC. This clonotype showed up many times. Its antigen is not identified. Each CDR3 protein gets one entry after TCRdb re-called the RACE reads with MiXCR. The sample includes approximately 260,000 distinct CDR3 sequences, 7.7% of them seen just once. Germline values: CDR1 MNHEY, CDR2 SVGAGI. V dropped 0 bases and J dropped 7 bases, with 6 bases sitting between them. This CDR3 has 13 amino acids. The clonotype originates from a man younger than 35 with alopecia areata. Some clones in this sample may be carry-over from other donors' samples. This sequence joins TRBV6-5 and TRBJ2-2, with a weak D call TRBD2 (5 bases). The sample consisted of whole blood, taken in connection with sensitization to the hapten diphenylcyclopropenone (DPC). The chain's CDR3 is CASSYSRGGELFF. The CDR3 DNA sequence: TGTGCCAGCAGTTACTCTCGGGGCGGGGAGCTGTTTTTT.